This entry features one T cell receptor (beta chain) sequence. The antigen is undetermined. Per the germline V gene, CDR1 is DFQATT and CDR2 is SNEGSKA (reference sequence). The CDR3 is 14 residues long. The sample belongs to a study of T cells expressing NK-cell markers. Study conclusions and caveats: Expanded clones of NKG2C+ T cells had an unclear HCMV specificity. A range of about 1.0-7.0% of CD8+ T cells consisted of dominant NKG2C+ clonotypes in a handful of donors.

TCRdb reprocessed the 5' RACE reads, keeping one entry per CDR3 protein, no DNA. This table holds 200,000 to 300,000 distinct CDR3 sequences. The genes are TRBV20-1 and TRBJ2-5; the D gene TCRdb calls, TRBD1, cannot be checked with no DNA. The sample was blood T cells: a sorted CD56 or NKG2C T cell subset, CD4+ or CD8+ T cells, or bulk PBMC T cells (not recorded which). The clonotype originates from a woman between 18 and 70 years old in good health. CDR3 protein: CSARPGERRETQYF.